This TCR beta chain was identified in a study of blood T cell repertoires in COVID-19. For the study at large: Samples representing acute and convalescent COVID-19 were sourced from the United States, Italy and Spain. PBMCs, B-cell-depleted T cells, or T cells were the source of the cDNA or gDNA that made up the material.

The repertoire was sequenced with immunoSEQ multiplex PCR; TCRdb's copy has only in-frame clones and lacks some. The sample lists roughly 98,000 clones; around 85% were seen once. Per germline, CDR1 SGHVS and CDR2 FNYEAQ. The length of the CDR3 is 15 residues. The V segment lost 5 bases and the J segment 13 bases; nucleotides outside the gene matches: 11. The source material was peripheral blood. The sequence came from a woman between 65 and 79 years old with active or convalescent COVID-19. The J gene is TRBJ2-1, the V gene TRBV7-6, with 13 positions matching TRBD2. CDR3 sequence reads: CASSLGLAGVTIQFF. The CDR3 DNA follows: TGTGCCAGCAGCCTCGGACTAGCGGGGGTTACGATTCAGTTCTTC.